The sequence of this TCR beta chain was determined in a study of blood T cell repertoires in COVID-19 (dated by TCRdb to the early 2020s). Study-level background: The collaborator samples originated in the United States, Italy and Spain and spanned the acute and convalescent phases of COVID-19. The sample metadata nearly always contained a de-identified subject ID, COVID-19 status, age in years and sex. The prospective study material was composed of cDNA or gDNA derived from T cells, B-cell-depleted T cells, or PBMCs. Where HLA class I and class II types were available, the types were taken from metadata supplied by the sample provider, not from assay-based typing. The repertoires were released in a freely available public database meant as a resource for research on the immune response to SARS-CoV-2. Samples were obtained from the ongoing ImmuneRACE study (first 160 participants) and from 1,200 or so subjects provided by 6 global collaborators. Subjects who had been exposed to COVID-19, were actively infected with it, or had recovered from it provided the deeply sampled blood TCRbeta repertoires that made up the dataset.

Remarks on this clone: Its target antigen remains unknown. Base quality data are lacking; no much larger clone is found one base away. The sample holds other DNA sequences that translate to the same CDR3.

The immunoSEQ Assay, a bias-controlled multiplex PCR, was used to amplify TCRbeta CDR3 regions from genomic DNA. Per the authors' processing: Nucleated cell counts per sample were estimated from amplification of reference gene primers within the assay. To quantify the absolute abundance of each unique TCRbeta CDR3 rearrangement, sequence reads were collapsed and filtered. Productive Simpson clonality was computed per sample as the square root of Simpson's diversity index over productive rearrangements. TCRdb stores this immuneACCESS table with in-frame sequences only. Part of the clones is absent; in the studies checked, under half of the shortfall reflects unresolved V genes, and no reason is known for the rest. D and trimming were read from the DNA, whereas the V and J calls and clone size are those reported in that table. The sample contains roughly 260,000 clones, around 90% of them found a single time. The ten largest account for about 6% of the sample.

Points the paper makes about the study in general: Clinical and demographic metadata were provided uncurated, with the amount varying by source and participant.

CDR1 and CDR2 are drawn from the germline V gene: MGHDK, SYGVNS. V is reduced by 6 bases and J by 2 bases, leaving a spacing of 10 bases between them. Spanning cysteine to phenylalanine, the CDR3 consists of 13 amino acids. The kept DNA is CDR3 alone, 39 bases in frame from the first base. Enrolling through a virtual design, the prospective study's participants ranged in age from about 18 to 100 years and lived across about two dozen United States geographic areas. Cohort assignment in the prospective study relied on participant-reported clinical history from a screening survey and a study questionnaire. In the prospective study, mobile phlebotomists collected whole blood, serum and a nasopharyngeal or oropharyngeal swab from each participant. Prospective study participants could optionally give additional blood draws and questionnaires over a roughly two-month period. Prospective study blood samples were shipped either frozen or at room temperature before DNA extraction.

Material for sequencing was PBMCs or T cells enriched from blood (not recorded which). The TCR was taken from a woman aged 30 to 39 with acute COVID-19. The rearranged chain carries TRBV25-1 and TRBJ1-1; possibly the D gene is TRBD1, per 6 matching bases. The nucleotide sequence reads TGTGCCAGCAGGGGAGGGGGAAACACTGAAGCTTTCTTT. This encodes CASRGGGNTEAFF. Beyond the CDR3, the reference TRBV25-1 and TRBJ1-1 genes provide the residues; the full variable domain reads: EADIYQTPRYLVIGTGKKITLECSQTMGHDKMYWYQQDPGMELHLIHYSYGVNSTEKGDLSSESTVSRIRTEHFPLTLESARPSHTSQYLCASRGGGNTEAFFGQGTRLTVV.